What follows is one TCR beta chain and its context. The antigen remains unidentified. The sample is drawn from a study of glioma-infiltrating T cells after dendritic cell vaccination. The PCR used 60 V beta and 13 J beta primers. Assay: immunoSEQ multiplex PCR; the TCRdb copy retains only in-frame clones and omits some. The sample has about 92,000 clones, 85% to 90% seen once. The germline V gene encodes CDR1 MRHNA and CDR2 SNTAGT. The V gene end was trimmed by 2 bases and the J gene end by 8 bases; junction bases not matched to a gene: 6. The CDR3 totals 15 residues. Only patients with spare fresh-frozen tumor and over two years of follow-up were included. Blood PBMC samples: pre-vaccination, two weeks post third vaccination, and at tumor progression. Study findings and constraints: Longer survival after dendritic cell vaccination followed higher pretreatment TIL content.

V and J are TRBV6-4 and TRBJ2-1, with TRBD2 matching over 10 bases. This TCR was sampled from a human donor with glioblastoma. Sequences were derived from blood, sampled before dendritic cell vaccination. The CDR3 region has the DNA TGTGCCAGCAGTGACCGCCTAGCGGGAGTGGATGAGCAGTTCTTC. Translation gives CASSDRLAGVDEQFF.